This T cell receptor (beta chain) is drawn from a study of T-cell memory formation after mild COVID-19. In the study overall: There were largely donor-specific TCR clusters.

In the case of this clonotype: The antigen is undetermined.

After 5'RACE with constant-segment primers, TCR alpha and TCR beta cDNA libraries carrying sample barcodes and UMIs were obtained. TCRdb redid the calling of the 5' RACE reads with MiXCR, one entry per CDR3 protein. The sample holds about 360,000 distinct CDR3 sequences; 13% to 15% are singletons and the top ten take roughly a fifth. The CDR3 runs 14 residues. The V gene's germline CDR1 is DFQATT and CDR2 SNEGSKA (reference sequence). V lost 1 base to trimming and J lost 7 bases; unmatched junction nucleotides: 7. Study-wide points: Within pre-infection memory, some responding clones were found, suggesting cross-reactive memory joined. The main location of contracting CD4+ clones was CM and EM, and that of contracting CD8+ clones was EMRA.

Sequenced material: PBMCs or a T cell subset sorted from them (not recorded which). The chain uses TRBV20-1 and TRBJ1-5, with 7 bases fitting TRBD1. The sequence was collected from a man between 18 and 29 years old who had mild COVID-19 (a few samples of this study predate the infection). Cell type and time point are not known. The CDR3 region has the DNA TGCAGTGCTAGAGGGTTAGGGGGCTGGCAGCCCCAGCATTTT. Its translation: CSARGLGGWQPQHF.